This T cell receptor (beta chain) is drawn from a study of shared clonotypes between healthy human individuals. Running of the assay took place at deep level. Clones were sequenced by immunoSEQ multiplex PCR, and TCRdb holds only the in-frame ones, with some missing. The sample gives about 1.5 million clones, roughly 97% of which show up once; 1% to 1.5% is in the top ten. This CDR3 is 18 amino acids long. The germline V gene has CDR1 LNHDA and CDR2 SQIVND (reference sequence). V lost 4 bases to trimming and J lost 3 bases, with 21 bases between them. The origin of this receptor is a young man in good health. Sequenced material: naive CD4+ T cells sorted from blood. The sample's subset: CD45RA+ positively selected. The V and J genes are TRBV19 and TRBJ2-2; D may be TRBD1 or TRBD2 (5 bases each). The CDR3 DNA follows: TGTGCCAGTAGTACCCCCCCCTTGGGGGAGAGGTACACCGGGGAGCTGTTTTTT. Translation: CASSTPPLGERYTGELFF. Complete variable domain (other parts from reference TRBV19 and TRBJ2-2): DGGITQSPKYLFRKEGQNVTLSCEQNLNHDAMYWYRQDPGQGLRLIYYSQIVNDFQKGDIAEGYSVSREKKESFPLTVTSAQKNPTAFYLCASSTPPLGERYTGELFFGEGSRLTVL.